Listed below are T cell receptor beta chains from one sample, sequenced in a study of blood T cell repertoires in COVID-19. The data were produced by immunoSEQ multiplex PCR, yet TCRdb's version contains in-frame clones alone and is incomplete. The sample includes over 130,000 clones, about 87% of them seen just once. Material: peripheral blood. These TCRs come from a human donor in a cohort sampled during active COVID-19. Each CDR3 is given with its conserved first and last residue. The D gene is left open where the match is weak. Where a row states a size, it is once, few, many or the class of an expanded clone; other rows omit it.

TRBV4-2	NA	TRBJ2-1	TRBD2	TGTGCCAGCAGCCAACTACTAGCGGGACTTTACAATGAGCAGTTCTTC	CASSQLLAGLYNEQFF
TRBV27	NA	TRBJ2-1	NA	TGTGCCAGCAGTTTATACGGTACTCTCAATTTACCCTACAATGAGCAGTTCTTC	CASSLYGTLNLPYNEQFF
TRBV6-1	NA	TRBJ2-7	TRBD1	TGTGCCAGCAGTGAATCCGGGACAGGGACCTACGAGCAGTACTTC	CASSESGTGTYEQYF
TRBV4-2	once	TRBJ2-4	NA	TGTGCCAGCAGCCCGCGCTTCGTCAAAAACATTCAGTACTTC	CASSPRFVKNIQYF
TRBV2	NA	TRBJ2-5	NA	TGTGCCAGCAGTGAAGCGGGCCACCTACAAGAGACCCAGTACTTC	CASSEAGHLQETQYF
TRBV6-5	many	TRBJ1-1	TRBD1	TGTGCCAGCAGCAGGACAGGGATTACTACTGAAGCTTTCTTT	CASSRTGITTEAFF
TRBV7-3	NA	TRBJ2-6	TRBD2	TGTGCCAGCAGCTTATCGGCTAGCGGGATCTCTGGGGCCAACGTCCTGACTTTC	CASSLSASGISGANVLTF
TRBV18	NA	TRBJ1-6	NA	TGTGCCAGCTCACCACCGTATAGGGGAGGTCGATATAATTCACCCCTCCACTTT	CASSPPYRGGRYNSPLHF
TRBV27	NA	TRBJ2-4	NA	TGTGCCAGCAGCCGACAAGGGGGAAACATTCAGTACTTC	CASSRQGGNIQYF
TRBV28	NA	TRBJ1-1	NA	TGTGCCAGCAGTGCGACTCCCCTAACTTTCGAAGCTTTCTTT	CASSATPLTFEAFF
TRBV28	NA	TRBJ2-1	TRBD2	TGTGCCAGCAGTTCCACTTCTAGCGGGAGCGGACATGAGCAGTTCTTC	CASSSTSSGSGHEQFF
TRBV28	NA	TRBJ2-7	TRBD1	TGTGCCAGCAGTCTCACGGGACAGGGGCCATACGAGCAGTACTTC	CASSLTGQGPYEQYF
TRBV11-2	NA	TRBJ2-3	NA	TGTGCCAGCAGCCAAGGGGGAAGTAGACGGGTGGTAGATACGCAGTATTTT	CASSQGGSRRVVDTQYF
TRBV27	NA	TRBJ2-7	TRBD1	TGTGCCAGCGGCAATGGGGGGGACAGGGTAAGGCCCGAGCAGTACTTC	CASGNGGDRVRPEQYF
TRBV5-1	once	TRBJ2-3	NA	TGCGCCAGCAGCTTGGGACATGACATTGATACGCAGTATTTT	CASSLGHDIDTQYF
TRBV7-2	NA	TRBJ2-3	NA	TGTGCCAGCAGCTTAGCCCTAGCCGCTAGCACAGATACGCAGTATTTT	CASSLALAASTDTQYF
TRBV19	NA	TRBJ1-5	NA	TGTGCCAGTACCACCGGGGGGTGGGGTCAGCCCCAGCATTTT	CASTTGGWGQPQHF
TRBV18	NA	TRBJ2-7	TRBD2	TGTGCCAGCGCCGGACTAGCGGGAGGCTCCTACGAATTGTACTTC	CASAGLAGGSYELYF
TRBV5-1	NA	TRBJ2-2	NA	TGCGCCAGCAGCTTGGGAGGGTCCTGGGATACCGGGGAGCTGTTTTTT	CASSLGGSWDTGELFF
TRBV29-1	once	TRBJ1-5	NA	TGCAGCGTTGGTTACAGTAGCAATCAGCCCCAGCATTTT	CSVGYSSNQPQHF
TRBV28	NA	TRBJ2-5	TRBD2	TGTGCCAGCAGTAACCCGGGCGGGGGGCGAACCCAGTACTTC	CASSNPGGGRTQYF
TRBV7-9	NA	TRBJ1-4	NA	TGTGCCAGCAGCTTAGCGCTTGGGGACACAAATGAAAAACTGTTTTTT	CASSLALGDTNEKLFF
TRBV28	NA	TRBJ1-2	NA	TGTGCCAGCAAACCGGGGGGTAACTATGGCTACACCTTC	CASKPGGNYGYTF
TRBV11-2	NA	TRBJ1-6	NA	TGTGCCAGCAGCTTAAGAGGGAGGGTGGATAATTCACCCCTCCACTTT	CASSLRGRVDNSPLHF
TRBV7-2	NA	TRBJ2-2	NA	TGTGCCAGCAGCTTGACAGTTCTCACCGGGGAGCTGTTTTTT	CASSLTVLTGELFF
TRBV27	few	TRBJ1-5	NA	TGTGCCAGCAGCCGTGGGGCAGACAATCAGCCCCAGCATTTT	CASSRGADNQPQHF
TRBV7-9	NA	TRBJ2-3	NA	TGTGCCAGCAGCTTAATGGGCCAAACAGCCACAGATACGCAGTATTTT	CASSLMGQTATDTQYF
TRBV7-9	NA	TRBJ1-2	NA	TGTGCCAGCAGCCCCCCAAGCGTGGGTGGCTACACCTTC	CASSPPSVGGYTF
TRBV7-9	NA	TRBJ2-1	TRBD2	TGTGCCAGCAGCTTAGAGGTACTAGCGGATAGCTCCTACAATGAGCAGTTCTTC	CASSLEVLADSSYNEQFF
TRBV19	NA	TRBJ2-5	NA	TGTGCCAGTAGTGATATCGGCCTACCTGGAGGAGAGACCCAGTACTTC	CASSDIGLPGGETQYF
TRBV6-5	NA	TRBJ2-2	NA	TGTGCCAGCAGTACGCTAAGGGGCACCGGGGAGCTGTTTTTT	CASSTLRGTGELFF
TRBV13	NA	TRBJ2-1	TRBD2	TGTGCCAGCAGCCCGAGTACCTGGACTAGCGGGAGCTATTACAATGAGCAGTTCTTC	CASSPSTWTSGSYYNEQFF
TRBV19	NA	TRBJ1-1	TRBD1	TGTGCCAGTAGTATAGTGGGACAGGGGGCGTCGAACACTGAAGCTTTCTTT	CASSIVGQGASNTEAFF
TRBV27	NA	TRBJ2-2	NA	TGTGCCAGCAGTACCCCCATCCTCGGACATACCGGGGAGCTGTTTTTT	CASSTPILGHTGELFF